Detailed here is one TCR beta chain. This CDR3 is also generated by other DNA sequences in the sample. The data derive from a study of graft-versus-host responses after intestinal transplantation. Across the study: Transplant recipients had multivisceral, liver-intestinal, or isolated intestinal grafts. Every recipient underwent anti-thymocyte globulin induction, then tacrolimus and steroids for roughly 3 years.

Deletions cut 3 bases from V and 5 bases from J, with 8 bases between. This CDR3 region has 13 residues. Germline loops: CDR1 MGHRA, CDR2 YSYEKL. The authors processed graft tissue to release intraepithelial and lamina propria lymphocytes. TCRdb keeps only in-frame clones here, not all; method: immunoSEQ multiplex PCR. The profile covers 60,000 to 65,000 clones, with about nine tenths appearing a single time and around 1.7% taken by the ten largest. This receptor was obtained from a human patient who received an intestinal transplant, so some T cells may come from the graft donor. The material was ileum tissue, obtained less than 400 days after transplant. V usage is TRBV4-1 and J usage is TRBJ1-5; D is undetermined. The CDR3 bases are TGCGCCAGCAGCCAGGACCGGTATCAGCCCCAGCATTTT. This encodes CASSQDRYQPQHF.